This T cell receptor beta chain was identified in a study of cytomegalovirus exposure and HLA in healthy donors. Use of 60 Vbeta and 13 Jbeta primers characterized the PCR. Assay: immunoSEQ multiplex PCR; the TCRdb copy retains only in-frame clones and omits some. The data contain roughly 100,000 clones, roughly 80% of them singletons. Study results and limitations: In an earlier analysis, about 87% or about 30%: the productive usage of most TCR beta V segments. Overall, some 160 TCR beta chains were annotated as cytomegalovirus-associated. Sequencing artifact likely explains a cluster of highly shared sequence variants. Across all donors, roughly uniform sequencing depth was an assumption of the presence/absence analyses.

On this clone: Its cognate antigen is unknown.

This CDR3 spans 12 amino acids. V was shortened by 1 base and J by 4 bases, with 4 bases between the two germline ends. The germline CDR1 and CDR2 sequences are SEHNR and FQNEAQ (reference sequence). The sequencing input was PBMCs. The receptor was derived from a man aged 25-45 years in good health and CMV-seropositive. J is TRBJ1-2 and V is TRBV7-9; D not certain. CDR3 residues: CASSLGPYGYTF. CDR3 DNA sequence: TGTGCCAGCAGCTTAGGGCCCTATGGCTACACCTTC.